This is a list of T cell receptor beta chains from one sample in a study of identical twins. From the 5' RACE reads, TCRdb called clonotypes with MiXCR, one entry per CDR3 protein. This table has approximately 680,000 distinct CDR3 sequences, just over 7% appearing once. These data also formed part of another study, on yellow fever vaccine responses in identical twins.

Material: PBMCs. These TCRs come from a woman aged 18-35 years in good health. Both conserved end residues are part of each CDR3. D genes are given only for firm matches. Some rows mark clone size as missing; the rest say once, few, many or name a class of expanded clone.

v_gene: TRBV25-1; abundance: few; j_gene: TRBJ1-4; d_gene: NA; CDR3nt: TGTGCCAGCAGTGAAGGGGGTCGTGCTAATGAAAAACTGTTTTTT; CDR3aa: CASSEGGRANEKLFF
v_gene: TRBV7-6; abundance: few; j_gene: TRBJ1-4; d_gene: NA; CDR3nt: TGTGCCAGCAGCTTAGCCTCGGGGCGTTGGGAAAAACTGTTTTTT; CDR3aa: CASSLASGRWEKLFF
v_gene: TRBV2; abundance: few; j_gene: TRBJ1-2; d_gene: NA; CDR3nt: TGTGCCAGCAGTGATGGACAGACTAAGGGTGGCTACACCTTC; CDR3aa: CASSDGQTKGGYTF
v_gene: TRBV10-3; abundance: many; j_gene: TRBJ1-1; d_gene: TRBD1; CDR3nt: TGTGCCATCAGTGACCAGACAGGGCTGAACACTGAAGCTTTCTTT; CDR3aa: CAISDQTGLNTEAFF
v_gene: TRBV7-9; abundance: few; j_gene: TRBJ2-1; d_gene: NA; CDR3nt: TGTGCCAGCAGCTTAGGGCCCCGGGGCGACTACAATGAGCAGTTCTTC; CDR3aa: CASSLGPRGDYNEQFF
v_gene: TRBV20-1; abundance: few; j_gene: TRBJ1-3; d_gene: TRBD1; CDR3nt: TGCTACCGGGACAGGGATAGAAACACCATATATTTT; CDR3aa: CYRDRDRNTIYF
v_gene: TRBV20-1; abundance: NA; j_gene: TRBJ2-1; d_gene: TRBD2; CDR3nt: TGCTGTGCTCTGTCCTCACTAGCGGGAGTAGGCAATGAGCAGTTCTTC; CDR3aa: CCALSSLAGVGNEQFF
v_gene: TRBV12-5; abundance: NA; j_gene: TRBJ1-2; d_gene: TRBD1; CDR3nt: TGTGCTAGTGGGCCACAGGGGGTAGGTGGCTACACCTTC; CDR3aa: CASGPQGVGGYTF
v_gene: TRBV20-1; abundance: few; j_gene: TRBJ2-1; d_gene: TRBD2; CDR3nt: TGCAGTGCTAGAGGTTGGGTAGCGGGGGGGAGTGAGCAGTTCTTC; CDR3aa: CSARGWVAGGSEQFF
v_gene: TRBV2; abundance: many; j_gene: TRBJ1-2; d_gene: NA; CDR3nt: TGTGCCAGTACCGTACAGGAGGGTATTGGTTATGGCTACACCTTC; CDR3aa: CASTVQEGIGYGYTF
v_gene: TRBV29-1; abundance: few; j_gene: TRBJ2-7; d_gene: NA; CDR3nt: TGCAGCGTTGGGTCCGTGGACTTTCCCTACGAGCAGTACTTC; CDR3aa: CSVGSVDFPYEQYF
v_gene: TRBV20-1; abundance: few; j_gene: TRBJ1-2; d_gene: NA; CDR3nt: TGCAGTGCTTACACCCAGGCCATCTATGGCTACACCTTC; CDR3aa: CSAYTQAIYGYTF
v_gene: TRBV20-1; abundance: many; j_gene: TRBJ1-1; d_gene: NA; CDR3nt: TGCAGTGCGACAACCGGGACAACGAACACTGAAGCTTTCTTT; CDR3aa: CSATTGTTNTEAFF
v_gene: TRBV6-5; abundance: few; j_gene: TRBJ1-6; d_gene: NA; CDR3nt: TGTGCCAGCAGTTACTGGGGGAAGGAAAATTCACCCCTCCACTTT; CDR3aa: CASSYWGKENSPLHF
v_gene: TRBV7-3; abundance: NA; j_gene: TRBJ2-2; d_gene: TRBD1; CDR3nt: TGTGCCAGCAGCCGACTGGACAGGGGGGCCGGGGAGCTGTTTTTT; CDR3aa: CASSRLDRGAGELFF
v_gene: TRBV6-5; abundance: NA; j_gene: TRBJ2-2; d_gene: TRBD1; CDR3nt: TGTGCCAGCAGTTACCCGGGACAGGGGGCCTTGCTTTCCGGGGAGCTGTTTTTT; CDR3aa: CASSYPGQGALLSGELFF
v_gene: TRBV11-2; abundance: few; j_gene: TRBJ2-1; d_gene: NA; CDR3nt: TGTGCCAGCACCACAGACAGTTTCACCTACAATGAGCAGTTCTTC; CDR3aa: CASTTDSFTYNEQFF
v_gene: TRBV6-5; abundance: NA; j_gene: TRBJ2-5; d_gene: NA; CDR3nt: TGTGCCAGCAGTTACTCGAGGGCTAGCAGCCAAGAGACCCAGTACTTC; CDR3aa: CASSYSRASSQETQYF
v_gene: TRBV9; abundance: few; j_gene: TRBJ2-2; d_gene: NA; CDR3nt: TGTGCCAGCAGCGTAGGGAGAACCGGGGAGCTGTTTTTT; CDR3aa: CASSVGRTGELFF
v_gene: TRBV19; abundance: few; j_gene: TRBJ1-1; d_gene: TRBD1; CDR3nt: TGTGCCAGTACCCCCCGGGACAGGGGGTTGGACACTGAAGCTTTCTTT; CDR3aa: CASTPRDRGLDTEAFF
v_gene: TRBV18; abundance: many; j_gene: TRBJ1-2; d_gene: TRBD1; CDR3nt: TGTGCCAGCTCGCCAACAGGGGGCAATTATGGCTACACCTTC; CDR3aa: CASSPTGGNYGYTF
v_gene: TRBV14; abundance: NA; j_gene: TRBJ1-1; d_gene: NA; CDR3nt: TGTGCCAGCAGCCAAGATCGGGTGGCCGCTTTCTTT; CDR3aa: CASSQDRVAAFF
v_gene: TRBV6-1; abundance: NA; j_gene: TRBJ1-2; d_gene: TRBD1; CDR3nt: TGTGCCAGCAGATTTATCCCGGGACAGGGGGAAGGAGGCTACACCTTC; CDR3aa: CASRFIPGQGEGGYTF
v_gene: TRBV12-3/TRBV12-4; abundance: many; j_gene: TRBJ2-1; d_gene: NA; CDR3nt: TGTGCCAGCAGTTTGCAGGGAAACTACAATGAGCAGTTCTTC; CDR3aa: CASSLQGNYNEQFF
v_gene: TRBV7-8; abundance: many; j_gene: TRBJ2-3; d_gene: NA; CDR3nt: TGTGCCAGCAGCTTATGGCGGGGAAGCACAGATACGCAGTATTTT; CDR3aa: CASSLWRGSTDTQYF